This TCR beta chain emerged from a study of CD8 T cells in cerebrospinal fluid in Alzheimer's disease. This clonotype shows up as medium-sized by frequency. TCRdb reprocessed the 10x single-cell sequencing reads and keeps a single row for each CDR3 protein, giving no DNA. This sample's clone table lists some 1,700 distinct CDR3 sequences. For droplet-based sequencing, live CSF cells were sorted using a live/dead marker. CDR1 is PRHDT, CDR2 FYEKMQ, per germline (reference sequence). The CDR3 is made up of 14 amino acids. The chain uses TRBV13 and TRBJ2-5; TCRdb picks TRBD1, but there is no DNA to check that call. The sequenced sample was cerebrospinal fluid. This receptor was identified in a human donor in good health. The CDR3: CASSLDREYETQYF.